This TCR beta chain emerged from a study of early T cells in non-severe SARS-CoV-2 infection. Study in general: The study sequenced bulk RNA from unsorted whole blood, with chains unpaired.

This clonotype has just a few counts. Its antigen is as yet unknown. The protocol attached unique molecular identifiers to individual cDNA molecules. Each CDR3 protein is one row after TCRdb ran MiXCR on the 5' RACE reads. The data show roughly 34,000 distinct CDR3 sequences, with approximately 6% seen just once and approximately 6.9% held by the top ten. The V gene lost 8 bases and the J gene lost 0 bases, with 8 bases spanning the gap. The CDR3 runs to 13 residues. The germline gives CDR1 SGHVS, CDR2 FQNEAQ. The study, taken as a whole, reports: Private and CD4 specificities were missed by VDJdb matching, which favored anti-spike CD8 responses.

The rearrangement uses TRBV7-8 and TRBJ1-3, with D uncertain. The sequenced sample was whole blood. The source is an adult who was a healthcare worker with PCR-confirmed SARS-CoV-2 infection or an uninfected control (not recorded which). CDR3 amino acids: CASHDLSGNTIYF. The CDR3 DNA reads as TGTGCCAGCCACGATCTCTCTGGAAACACCATATATTTT.